The rows below give T cell receptor beta chains drawn from one sample of a study of prognosis after radiotherapy for stage I lung cancer. Via MiXCR, TCRdb re-called the multiplex PCR reads, giving one row per CDR3 protein. There are about 16,000 distinct CDR3 sequences in the sample; under 50% occur only once, and about two fifths lies in the top ten. The sample consisted of PBMCs, taken before or after stereotactic body radiation therapy (not recorded which). The receptors derive from a donor of 50 years or more with non-small cell lung cancer. CDR3s include the opening cysteine and the closing phenylalanine or tryptophan. D genes are given only for firm matches. Only part of the rows carry a size: once, few, many, or a class if the clone is expanded.

J gene: TRBJ2-3
V gene: TRBV6-1
clone size: NA
D gene: NA
CDR3 protein: CAISELIRGFTDTQYF
CDR3 DNA: TGTGCCATCAGTGAATTAATCCGGGGATTCACAGATACGCAGTATTTT

J gene: TRBJ2-1
V gene: TRBV9
clone size: many
D gene: NA
CDR3 protein: CASSAPRVGGSNEQFF
CDR3 DNA: TGTGCCAGCAGCGCGCCCCGAGTGGGCGGATCAAATGAGCAGTTCTTC

J gene: TRBJ2-7
V gene: TRBV28
clone size: medium-sized
D gene: NA
CDR3 protein: CASSLGERDEQYF
CDR3 DNA: TGTGCCAGCAGTTTAGGCGAGAGGGACGAGCAGTACTTC

J gene: TRBJ2-7
V gene: TRBV28
clone size: NA
D gene: TRBD1
CDR3 protein: CASSPAGTGHYEQYF
CDR3 DNA: TGTGCCAGCAGCCCAGCCGGGACAGGCCACTACGAGCAGTACTTC

J gene: TRBJ1-1
V gene: TRBV5-8
clone size: NA
D gene: NA
CDR3 protein: CASSLTGSFF
CDR3 DNA: TGTGCCAGCAGCTTAACAGGGTCTTTCTTT

J gene: TRBJ2-2
V gene: TRBV6-2/TRBV6-3
clone size: medium-sized
D gene: NA
CDR3 protein: CASRGVRGDNTGELFF
CDR3 DNA: TGTGCCAGCAGGGGGGTGAGGGGGGATAACACCGGGGAGCTGTTTTTT

J gene: TRBJ2-3
V gene: TRBV6-9
clone size: NA
D gene: TRBD1
CDR3 protein: CSSSPPGTDPYTDTQYF
CDR3 DNA: TGTTCCAGCAGTCCCCCCGGGACAGATCCGTACACAGATACGCAGTATTTT

J gene: TRBJ2-1
V gene: TRBV2
clone size: many
D gene: TRBD2
CDR3 protein: CASTQRGASGRGLNEQFF
CDR3 DNA: TGTGCCAGCACCCAAAGGGGGGCTAGCGGGAGGGGTCTCAATGAGCAGTTCTTC

J gene: TRBJ2-1
V gene: TRBV24-1
clone size: many
D gene: NA
CDR3 protein: CATSDLLRGGNEQFF
CDR3 DNA: TGTGCCACCAGTGATTTGCTCAGGGGGGGGAATGAGCAGTTCTTC

J gene: TRBJ2-7
V gene: TRBV5-1
clone size: medium-sized
D gene: TRBD2
CDR3 protein: CASSLASLSGGAGEQYF
CDR3 DNA: TGCGCCAGCAGCTTGGCAAGCCTAAGCGGGGGGGCTGGCGAGCAGTACTTC

J gene: TRBJ2-2
V gene: TRBV18
clone size: NA
D gene: TRBD1
CDR3 protein: CASSPRQGETGELFF
CDR3 DNA: TGTGCCAGCTCACCGAGACAGGGAGAAACCGGGGAGCTGTTTTTT

J gene: TRBJ2-2
V gene: TRBV12-3/TRBV12-4
clone size: NA
D gene: TRBD1
CDR3 protein: CASRPTGTGRAGELFF
CDR3 DNA: TGTGCCAGCAGGCCAACCGGGACAGGGAGAGCCGGGGAGCTGTTTTTT

J gene: TRBJ2-1
V gene: TRBV7-7
clone size: many
D gene: TRBD2
CDR3 protein: CASSPSELAGSGNEQFF
CDR3 DNA: TGTGCTAGCAGCCCCAGCGAACTAGCGGGATCGGGCAATGAGCAGTTCTTC

J gene: TRBJ2-3
V gene: TRBV6-5
clone size: once
D gene: TRBD2
CDR3 protein: CASSYEGLAGADTQYF
CDR3 DNA: TGTGCCAGCAGTTACGAGGGACTAGCGGGAGCAGATACGCAGTATTTT

J gene: TRBJ1-5
V gene: TRBV6-1
clone size: NA
D gene: NA
CDR3 protein: CASSVLYDNQPQHF
CDR3 DNA: TGTGCCAGCAGTGTGTTGTATGACAATCAGCCCCAGCATTTT

J gene: TRBJ2-2
V gene: TRBV28
clone size: hyperexpanded
D gene: NA
CDR3 protein: CASSRRGGGELFF
CDR3 DNA: TGTGCCAGCAGTCGAAGGGGTGGCGGGGAGCTGTTTTTT

J gene: TRBJ2-3
V gene: TRBV2
clone size: many
D gene: NA
CDR3 protein: CASSEQGSPGDTQYF
CDR3 DNA: TGTGCCAGCAGTGAACAGGGGAGCCCCGGAGATACGCAGTATTTT

J gene: TRBJ2-3
V gene: TRBV15
clone size: many
D gene: TRBD2
CDR3 protein: CATSREGGVTDTQYF
CDR3 DNA: TGTGCCACCAGCAGAGAGGGGGGGGTCACAGATACGCAGTATTTT

J gene: TRBJ1-5
V gene: TRBV5-1
clone size: NA
D gene: NA
CDR3 protein: CASRPSGRLTDTQHF
CDR3 DNA: TGCGCCAGCAGACCTAGCGGGAGGCTAACAGATACGCAGCATTTT

J gene: TRBJ2-1
V gene: TRBV20-1
clone size: NA
D gene: NA
CDR3 protein: CSARDPRDNEQFF
CDR3 DNA: TGCAGTGCTAGAGATCCCAGGGACAATGAGCAGTTCTTC

J gene: TRBJ1-5
V gene: TRBV19
clone size: NA
D gene: NA
CDR3 protein: CASSIAPGDQPQNF
CDR3 DNA: TGTGCCAGTAGTATAGCCCCCGGGGATCAGCCCCAGAATTTT

J gene: TRBJ2-7
V gene: TRBV4-3
clone size: NA
D gene: NA
CDR3 protein: CASSLPALGGDQYF
CDR3 DNA: TGCGCCAGCAGCCTCCCGGCTCTAGGGGGGGATCAGTACTTC

J gene: TRBJ1-1
V gene: TRBV2
clone size: NA
D gene: NA
CDR3 protein: CASKKGHSNTEAFF
CDR3 DNA: TGTGCCAGCAAGAAGGGACACTCGAACACTGAGGCTTTCTTT

J gene: TRBJ2-1
V gene: TRBV4-3
clone size: NA
D gene: NA
CDR3 protein: CASRAAGTGDEQFF
CDR3 DNA: TGCGCCAGTAGGGCTGCCGGGACGGGGGATGAGCAGTTCTTC

J gene: TRBJ1-1
V gene: TRBV4-1
clone size: once
D gene: TRBD1
CDR3 protein: CANSLNRGENTEAFF
CDR3 DNA: TGCGCCAACAGCCTCAACAGGGGGGAGAACACTGAAGCTTTCTTC

J gene: TRBJ1-1
V gene: TRBV6-2/TRBV6-3
clone size: few
D gene: TRBD1
CDR3 protein: CASSSGGEAFF
CDR3 DNA: TGTGCCAGCAGCTCAGGGGGAGAAGCTTTCTTT

J gene: TRBJ2-1
V gene: TRBV30
clone size: NA
D gene: NA
CDR3 protein: CAWSVTNEQFF
CDR3 DNA: TGTGCCTGGAGTGTAACCAATGAGCAGTTCTTC

J gene: TRBJ2-1
V gene: TRBV14
clone size: many
D gene: NA
CDR3 protein: CASSHQDWVGYNEQFF
CDR3 DNA: TGTGCCAGCAGCCACCAAGATTGGGTCGGCTACAATGAGCAGTTCTTC

J gene: TRBJ2-7
V gene: TRBV12-3/TRBV12-4
clone size: many
D gene: NA
CDR3 protein: CASSLRGSGAISYEQYF
CDR3 DNA: TGTGCCAGCAGTCTCCGCGGTAGCGGCGCCATTTCCTACGAGCAGTACTTC

J gene: TRBJ2-1
V gene: TRBV5-5
clone size: many
D gene: NA
CDR3 protein: CASSLVGQYNEQFF
CDR3 DNA: TGTGCCAGCAGCTTGGTAGGACAATACAATGAGCAGTTCTTC

J gene: TRBJ1-2
V gene: TRBV19
clone size: medium-sized
D gene: NA
CDR3 protein: CASSIGGGANYGYTF
CDR3 DNA: TGTGCCAGTAGTATAGGCGGGGGAGCTAACTATGGCTACACCTTC

J gene: TRBJ1-4
V gene: TRBV20-1
clone size: many
D gene: NA
CDR3 protein: CSARGLPGEGEKLFF
CDR3 DNA: TGCAGTGCTAGAGGACTCCCAGGGGAGGGTGAAAAACTGTTTTTT

J gene: TRBJ1-6
V gene: TRBV4-1
clone size: many
D gene: NA
CDR3 protein: CASSQDAGLGSPLHF
CDR3 DNA: TGCGCCAGCAGCCAAGATGCAGGGTTAGGCTCACCCCTCCACTTT

J gene: TRBJ1-6
V gene: TRBV5-8
clone size: NA
D gene: NA
CDR3 protein: CASSFGGWYSPLHF
CDR3 DNA: TGTGCCAGCAGCTTTGGGGGGTGGTATTCACCCCTCCACTTT

J gene: TRBJ2-7
V gene: TRBV3-1
clone size: NA
D gene: NA
CDR3 protein: CASSQGSGQSNQQYF
CDR3 DNA: TGTGCCAGCAGCCAAGGATCCGGACAGTCGAACCAGCAGTACTTC

J gene: TRBJ2-2
V gene: TRBV5-1
clone size: many
D gene: NA
CDR3 protein: CASSSIEGSNTGELFF
CDR3 DNA: TGCGCCAGCAGCTCCATAGAAGGGTCGAACACCGGGGAGCTGTTTTTT

J gene: TRBJ2-2
V gene: TRBV19
clone size: NA
D gene: TRBD1
CDR3 protein: CASSIDGWDRGLAFNTGELFF
CDR3 DNA: TGTGCCAGTAGTATAGACGGGTGGGACAGGGGGCTTGCGTTTAACACCGGGGAGCTGTTTTTT

J gene: TRBJ2-7
V gene: TRBV12-3/TRBV12-4
clone size: medium-sized
D gene: TRBD2
CDR3 protein: CASSLGGGSYEQYF
CDR3 DNA: TGTGCCAGCAGTTTAGGGGGGGGGTCCTACGAGCAGTACTTC

J gene: TRBJ2-7
V gene: TRBV3-1
clone size: many
D gene: NA
CDR3 protein: CASSPRGAPSGGQYF
CDR3 DNA: TGTGCCAGCAGCCCCCGGGGGGCACCCTCTGGGGGGCAGTACTTC

J gene: TRBJ2-7
V gene: TRBV6-5
clone size: medium-sized
D gene: NA
CDR3 protein: CASIRGALSYEQYF
CDR3 DNA: TGTGCCAGCATCCGAGGAGCCCTCTCCTACGAGCAGTACTTC

J gene: TRBJ2-7
V gene: TRBV28
clone size: NA
D gene: NA
CDR3 protein: CASSMPTGLSYEQYF
CDR3 DNA: TGTGCCAGCAGTATGCCGACGGGGCTCTCCTACGAGCAGTACTTC

J gene: TRBJ2-7
V gene: TRBV28
clone size: NA
D gene: NA
CDR3 protein: CASSLTVAGSYEQYF
CDR3 DNA: TGTGCCAGCAGTCTAACCGTTGCAGGGAGCTACGAGCAGTACTTC